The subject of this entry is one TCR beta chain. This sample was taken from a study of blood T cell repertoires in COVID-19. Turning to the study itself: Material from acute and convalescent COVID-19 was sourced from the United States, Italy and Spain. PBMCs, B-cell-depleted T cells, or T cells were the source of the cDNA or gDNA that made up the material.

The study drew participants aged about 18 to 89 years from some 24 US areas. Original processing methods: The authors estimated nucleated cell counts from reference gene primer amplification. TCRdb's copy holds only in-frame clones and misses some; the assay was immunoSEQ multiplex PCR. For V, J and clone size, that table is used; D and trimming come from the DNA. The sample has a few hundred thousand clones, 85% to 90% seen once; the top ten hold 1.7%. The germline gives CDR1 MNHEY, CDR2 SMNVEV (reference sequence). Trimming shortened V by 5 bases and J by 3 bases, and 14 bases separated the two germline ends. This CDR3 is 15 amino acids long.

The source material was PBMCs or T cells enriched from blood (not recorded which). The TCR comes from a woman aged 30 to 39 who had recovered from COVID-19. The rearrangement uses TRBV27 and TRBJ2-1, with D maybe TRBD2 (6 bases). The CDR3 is CASSLSGDYYNEQFF. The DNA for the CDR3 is TGTGCCAGCAGTCTTAGCGGAGATTACTACAATGAGCAGTTCTTC.